The next 13 T cell receptor beta chains were all read from a single sample in a study of T-cell reconstitution after alpha-beta-depleted transplantation in children. Unique molecular identifiers were built into the TCRbeta library. TCRdb fed the PCR reads into MiXCR, producing one record per CDR3 protein. Of 350,000 to 450,000 distinct CDR3 sequences in the sample, roughly 21% were seen once. The sequenced sample was PBMCs from the stem cell graft donor, obtained from the stem cell graft. The source of these receptors is a human donor who donated a stem cell graft to a child with acute myeloid leukemia.

The table lists this clonotype with many counts. The chain employs TRBV6-5 and TRBJ1-2; D remains unclear. The CDR3 runs 11 residues. Trimming removed 8 bases at V and 1 base at J, with 5 bases between. The germline CDR1 and CDR2 sequences are MNHEY and SVGAGI. The CDR3 nucleotides are TGTGCCAGCGGGAGTAACTATGGCTACACCTTC. Its protein product is CASGSNYGYTF.

This clonotype was counted between two and nine times. This rearrangement joins TRBV20-1 to TRBJ2-7; no definite D call. The germline V and J ends were trimmed by 0 bases and 7 bases, with 16 bases remaining between them. This CDR3 region has 14 residues. Germline loops: CDR1 DFQATT, CDR2 SNEGSKA (reference sequence). CDR3 DNA: TGCAGTGCTAGAGATCTAAGGACGCTGGGGGAGCAGTACTTC. It is translated as CSARDLRTLGEQYF.

The chain couples TRBV29-1 to TRBJ2-2; weak D call: TRBD2 (5 bases). From germline, CDR1 is SQVTM and CDR2 ANQGSEA. Trimming removed 4 bases at V and 0 bases at J, with 12 bases between. CDR3 length: 15 amino acids. Here the CDR3 DNA reads TGCAGCGTTGGGGTAGCGCCCGCGAACACCGGGGAGCTGTTTTTT. It encodes CSVGVAPANTGELFF.

This clonotype occurred many times. This chain links TRBV27 with TRBJ2-7, with 7 bases aligning to TRBD1. Germline lookup yields CDR1 MNHEY and CDR2 SMNVEV (reference sequence). The V gene end was trimmed by 4 bases and the J gene end by 2 bases; junction bases not matched to a gene: 8. This CDR3 is 15 amino acids long. CDR3 amino acids: CASSSTGVIPYEQYF. The CDR3, as DNA: TGTGCCAGCAGTTCCACAGGGGTTATTCCCTACGAGCAGTACTTC.

This clonotype was observed a few times. The DNA is left out, because the CDR3 cannot be placed on it with certainty; the CDR3 is given as TCRdb lists it. V and J are TRBV24-1 and TRBJ1-1; the table gives TRBD1 as D, unverified against the DNA. The CDR3 length is 13 residues, termini included. CDR1 is KGHDR, CDR2 SFDVKD, per germline. The CDR3 spells CATSDFARGATFF.

The chain employs TRBV28 and TRBJ2-1; 13 nucleotides line up with TRBD2. This CDR3 has 16 residues. Germline V gene lookup returns CDR1 MDHEN and CDR2 SYDVKM. Germline trimming cut 3 bases from V and 8 bases from J; bases unmatched to any gene: 7. CDR3 bases: TGTGCCAGCAGTTTTTGGACTAGCGGGAGCATCGATGAGCAGTTCTTC. This gives the protein CASSFWTSGSIDEQFF.

The chain uses TRBV12-3 or TRBV12-4 and TRBJ1-3; D not certain. V lost 7 bases to trimming and J lost 4 bases, with 23 bases between them. This CDR3 comprises 17 residues. Written as DNA, the CDR3 is TGTGCCAGCAATCGCTCTTACGGGCCTCGGAAAGGAAACACCATATATTTT. Translation: CASNRSYGPRKGNTIYF.

The rearrangement joins TRBV4-2 to TRBJ2-4; unclear D gene. Germline V gives CDR1 LGHNA, CDR2 YNFKEQ. This CDR3 is built from 15 residues. Trimming cost V 1 base and J 0 bases, with 7 bases left between them. For the CDR3, the DNA is TGTGCCAGCAGCCAAGTCGAAGGAGCCAAAAACATTCAGTACTTC. It is translated as CASSQVEGAKNIQYF.

A few counts support this clonotype. The CDR3 spells CASSSNHQGTYEQYF. The CDR3 bases are TGTGCCAGCAGTTCGAATCACCAGGGAACCTACGAGCAGTACTTC. This chain connects TRBV25-1 to TRBJ2-7, with D perhaps matching TRBD1 (5 bases). The CDR3 has 15 amino acids. The germline V gene has CDR1 MGHDK and CDR2 SYGVNS. The V and J ends lost 5 bases and 2 bases respectively, with 16 bases between them.

This clonotype has only a few counts. This chain links TRBV12-3 or TRBV12-4 with TRBJ1-1, with D uncertain. This CDR3 is built from 13 residues. The V end was cut by 3 bases, the J end by 2 bases, with 7 bases between. The CDR3 here is CASSFWDNTEAFF. CDR3 in DNA: TGTGCCAGCAGTTTTTGGGATAACACTGAAGCTTTCTTT.

The J gene is TRBJ1-1, the V gene TRBV20-1; D is unresolved. The CDR3 spans 12 residues. V dropped 6 bases and J dropped 2 bases, with 10 bases sitting between them. Germline CDR1 DFQATT, CDR2 SNEGSKA (reference sequence). As DNA, the CDR3 is TGCAGTGCATTCTCCTCCAACACTGAAGCTTTCTTT. Residues: CSAFSSNTEAFF.

The genes are TRBV5-1 and TRBJ1-4; 10 nucleotides match TRBD1. V shed 4 bases, J shed 7 bases, and the junction held 4 bases outside the gene matches. This CDR3 has 14 amino acids. Germline assignment: CDR1 SGHRS and CDR2 YFSETQ. CDR3 sequence: CASSVRDRGEKLFF. The CDR3 DNA sequence: TGCGCCAGCAGCGTCCGGGACAGGGGTGAAAAACTGTTTTTT. Combining the CDR3 with reference TRBV5-1 and TRBJ1-4 gives the whole variable domain KAGVTQTPRYLIKTRGQQVTLSCSPISGHRSVSWYQQTPGQGLQFLFEYFSETQRNKGNFPGRFSGRQFSNSRSEMNVSTLELGDSALYLCASSVRDRGEKLFFGSGTQLSVL.

The V and J genes are TRBV12-3 or TRBV12-4 and TRBJ1-1; TRBD1 aligns across 7 bases. V lost 7 bases and J lost 4; bases outside the gene matches: 9. The CDR3 has 14 residues. The CDR3 spells CASTQGGSGTEAFF. The CDR3 nucleotides are TGTGCCAGCACCCAGGGGGGATCAGGCACTGAAGCTTTCTTT.